These T cell receptor beta chains were read from a single sample in a study of identifying expanded T cells in peripheral blood. Sequencing was performed with immunoSEQ multiplex PCR; in TCRdb, only in-frame clones are kept and a portion is missing. The table lists approximately 100,000 clones, about 89% of them singletons. What was sequenced was blood. The receptors were sampled from a person aged 18 to 75 in good health. CDR3s include the opening cysteine and the closing phenylalanine or tryptophan. The D gene is left open where the match is weak. Part of the rows lack a size; the others show once, few, many or a class for expanded clones.

size,V,D,J,DNA,CDR3
-,TRBV7-9,-,TRBJ2-3,TGTGCCAGCAGCTTAGCGGGGGTTTTAGCAGATACGCAGTATTTT,CASSLAGVLADTQYF
-,TRBV5-4,-,TRBJ1-3,TGTGCCAGCAGCTTAGATAACTCTGGAAACACCATATATTTT,CASSLDNSGNTIYF
-,TRBV6-5,-,TRBJ2-1,TGTGCCAGCAGTTACGACCGGTTACGTCTGAATGAGCAGTTCTTC,CASSYDRLRLNEQFF
-,TRBV7-9,TRBD2,TRBJ2-1,TGTGCCAGCAGCCCGCGGGGACTAGCGGGGGTAAGGGAGCAGTTCTTC,CASSPRGLAGVREQFF
-,TRBV9,-,TRBJ2-5,TGTGCCAGCAGCGAGCAGGGTGGTCTGAATCAAGAGACCCAGTACTTC,CASSEQGGLNQETQYF
-,TRBV6-6,-,TRBJ1-6,TGTGCCAGCAGATCCGGGTCACTAGAATCCAATTCACCCCTCCACTTT,CASRSGSLESNSPLHF
-,TRBV5-1,-,TRBJ2-2,TGCGCCAGCAGCTCGGACCCGAACACCGGGGAGCTGTTTTTT,CASSSDPNTGELFF
-,TRBV7-2,-,TRBJ1-1,TGTGCCAGCAGTAAGACGTTCAGGGTATATGATTCGAAAGCTTTCTTT,CASSKTFRVYDSKAFF
-,TRBV29-1,-,TRBJ2-1,TGCAGCGTTGGAGGTGTTATGCGGGATGAGCAGTTCTTC,CSVGGVMRDEQFF
-,TRBV29-1,TRBD1,TRBJ1-2,TGCAGCGTTGGTAGTGGTACGACAGGGAAGGTGGGCTACACCTTC,CSVGSGTTGKVGYTF
-,TRBV9,TRBD1,TRBJ1-4,TGTGCCAGCAGCGTAGGCCCGGGACAGGGCAATGAAAAACTGTTTTTT,CASSVGPGQGNEKLFF
-,TRBV11-2,TRBD2,TRBJ2-7,TGTGCCAGCAGCTACCCGGGGGGTTGGGCCTACGAGCAGTACTTC,CASSYPGGWAYEQYF
-,TRBV4-3,-,TRBJ1-6,TGCGCCAGCAGCCAAGAGGCGACGTCCGGTAATTCACCCCTCCACTTT,CASSQEATSGNSPLHF
-,TRBV27,-,TRBJ1-5,TGTGCCAGCAGTTTATCCTCGGGGGGAAATGCGCAGCCCCAGCATTTT,CASSLSSGGNAQPQHF
once,TRBV18,-,TRBJ2-5,TGTGCCAGCTCACCAGGCACACGAGGTGGGACCCAGTACTTC,CASSPGTRGGTQYF
few,TRBV10-3,-,TRBJ1-2,TGTGCCATCAGCAGGGATTTACAGTATGGCTACACCTTC,CAISRDLQYGYTF
-,TRBV19,TRBD1,TRBJ1-1,TGTGCCAGTAGCCGAAGGACAGGCTCCGGGATGAACACTGAAGCTTTCTTT,CASSRRTGSGMNTEAFF
once,TRBV7-2,TRBD1,TRBJ1-4,TGTGCCAGCAGCCCGGGACAGGGCCCTGCAACTAATGAAAAACTGTTTTTT,CASSPGQGPATNEKLFF
-,TRBV6-5,TRBD1,TRBJ2-7,TGTGCCAGCACGGACAGGGTAACCCACGAGCAGTACTTC,CASTDRVTHEQYF